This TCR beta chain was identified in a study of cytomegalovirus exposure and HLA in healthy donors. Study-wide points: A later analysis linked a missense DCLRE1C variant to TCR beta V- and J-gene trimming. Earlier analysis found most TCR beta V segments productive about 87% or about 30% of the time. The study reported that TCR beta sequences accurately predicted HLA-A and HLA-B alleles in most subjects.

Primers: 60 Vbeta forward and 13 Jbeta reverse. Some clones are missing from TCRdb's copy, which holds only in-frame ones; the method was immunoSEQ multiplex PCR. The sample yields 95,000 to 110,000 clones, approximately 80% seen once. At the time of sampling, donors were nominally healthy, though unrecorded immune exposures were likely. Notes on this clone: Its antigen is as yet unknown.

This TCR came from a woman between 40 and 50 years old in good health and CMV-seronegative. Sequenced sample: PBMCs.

The CDR3 region has the DNA TGTGCCAGCAGTTTCCAGAGGTTTCCGCCCCAGCATTTT. Translating it yields CASSFQRFPPQHF. The J gene is TRBJ1-5, the V gene TRBV28; D is uncertain. CDR1 is MDHEN and CDR2 is SYDVKM in the germline V gene. V shed 3 bases and J shed 9 bases, with 12 bases lying between them. This CDR3 contains 13 residues. Full variable domain (remainder filled in from reference TRBV28 and TRBJ1-5): DVKVTQSSRYLVKRTGEKVFLECVQDMDHENMFWYRQDPGLGLRLIYFSYDVKMKEKGDIPEGYSVSREKKERFSLILESASTNQTSMYLCASSFQRFPPQHFGDGTRLSIL.